This T cell receptor (beta chain) came from a study of CD8+ T cells in alopecia areata. Study at large: Treated patients were dosed with oral tofacitinib, taking 5 to 10 mg twice daily. Broader study findings: The study found TCR sharing across patients less clear than in mice, possibly for HLA reasons. Sequencing of scalp samples also captures resident alphabeta T cells of normal skin.

Peripheral blood, together with lesional scalp punch biopsies, was collected from alopecia areata patients. Per germline, CDR1 SGHTA and CDR2 FQGTGA. This CDR3 is 13 amino acids long. Trimming shortened V by 5 bases and J by 2 bases, and 9 bases separated the two germline ends. As regards this clone: Its target is not known.

Extraction of RNA preceded its reverse transcription into cDNA, which served as the sequencing template. Produced via immunoSEQ multiplex PCR; TCRdb's table is partial and in-frame only. The table has 90,000 to 150,000 clones, about two fifths seen once. This chain uses TRBV7-3 with TRBJ2-5; D not certain. The sequence was collected from a human donor with alopecia areata. Specimen: CD4+ T cells sorted from blood. CDR3 sequence (DNA): TGTGCCAGCAGCGCAGAACTTCAAGAGACCCAGTACTTC. This encodes CASSAELQETQYF.